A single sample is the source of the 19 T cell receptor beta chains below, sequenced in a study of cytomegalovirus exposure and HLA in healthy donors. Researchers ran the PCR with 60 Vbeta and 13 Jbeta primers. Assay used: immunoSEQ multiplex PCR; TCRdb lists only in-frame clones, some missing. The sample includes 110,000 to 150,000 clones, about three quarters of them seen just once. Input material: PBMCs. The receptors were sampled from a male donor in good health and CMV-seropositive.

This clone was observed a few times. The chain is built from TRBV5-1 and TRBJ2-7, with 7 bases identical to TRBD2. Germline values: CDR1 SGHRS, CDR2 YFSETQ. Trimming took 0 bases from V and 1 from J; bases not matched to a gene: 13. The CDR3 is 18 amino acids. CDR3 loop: CASSLVPPSGAGSYEQYF. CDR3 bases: TGCGCCAGCAGCTTGGTTCCACCAAGCGGGGCGGGATCCTACGAGCAGTACTTC. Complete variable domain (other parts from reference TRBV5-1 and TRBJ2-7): KAGVTQTPRYLIKTRGQQVTLSCSPISGHRSVSWYQQTPGQGLQFLFEYFSETQRNKGNFPGRFSGRQFSNSRSEMNVSTLELGDSALYLCASSLVPPSGAGSYEQYFGPGTRLTVT.

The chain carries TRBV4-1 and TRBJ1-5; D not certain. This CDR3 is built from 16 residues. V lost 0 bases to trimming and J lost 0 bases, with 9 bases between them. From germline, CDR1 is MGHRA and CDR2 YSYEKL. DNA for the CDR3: TGCGCCAGCAGCCAAGACGAGGGATATAGCAATCAGCCCCAGCATTTT. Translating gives CASSQDEGYSNQPQHF.

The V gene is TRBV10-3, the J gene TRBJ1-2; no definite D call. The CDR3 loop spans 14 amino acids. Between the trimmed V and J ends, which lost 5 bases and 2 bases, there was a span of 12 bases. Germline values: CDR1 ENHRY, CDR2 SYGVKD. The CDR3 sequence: CAISMEGSNYGYTF. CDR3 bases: TGTGCCATCAGTATGGAAGGGAGCAACTATGGCTACACCTTC.

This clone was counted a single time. The CDR3 DNA reads as TGTGCCAGCAACCAGGCCAGGGAAATATCCAATGCAGCGACGTCCTACGAGCAGTACTTC. Translation: CASNQAREISNAATSYEQYF. The chain carries TRBV6-4 and TRBJ2-7, with a tentative D call TRBD1 (5 bases). Germline CDR1 is MRHNA and CDR2 is SNTAGT. The V and J ends lost 7 bases and 1 base respectively, with 32 bases between them. The CDR3 has 20 residues.

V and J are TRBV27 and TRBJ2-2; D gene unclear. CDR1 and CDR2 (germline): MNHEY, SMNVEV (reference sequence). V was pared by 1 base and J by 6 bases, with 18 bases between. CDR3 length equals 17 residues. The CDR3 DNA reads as TGTGCCAGCAGTTTATACGGCCAGACGGAGATACCCGGGGAGCTGTTTTTT. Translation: CASSLYGQTEIPGELFF.

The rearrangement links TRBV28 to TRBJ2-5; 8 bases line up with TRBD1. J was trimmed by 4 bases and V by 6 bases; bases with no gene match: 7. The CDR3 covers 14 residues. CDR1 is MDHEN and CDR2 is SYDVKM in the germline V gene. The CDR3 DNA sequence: TGTGCCAGCAGAGAAGGACAGGGCGGAGAGACCCAGTACTTC. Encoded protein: CASREGQGGETQYF.

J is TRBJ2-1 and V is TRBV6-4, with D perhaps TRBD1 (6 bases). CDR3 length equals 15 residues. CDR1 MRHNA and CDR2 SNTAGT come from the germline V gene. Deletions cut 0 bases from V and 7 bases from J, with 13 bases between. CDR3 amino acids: CASSDSIVGGNEQFF. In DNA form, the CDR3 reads TGTGCCAGCAGTGACTCGATAGTAGGGGGTAATGAGCAGTTCTTC.

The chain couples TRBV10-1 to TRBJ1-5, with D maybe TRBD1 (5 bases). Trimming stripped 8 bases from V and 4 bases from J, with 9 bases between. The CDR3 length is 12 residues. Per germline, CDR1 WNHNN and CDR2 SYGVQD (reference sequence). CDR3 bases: TGCGCCAGCGCAGGGAAAAATCAGCCCCAGCATTTT. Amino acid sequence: CASAGKNQPQHF.

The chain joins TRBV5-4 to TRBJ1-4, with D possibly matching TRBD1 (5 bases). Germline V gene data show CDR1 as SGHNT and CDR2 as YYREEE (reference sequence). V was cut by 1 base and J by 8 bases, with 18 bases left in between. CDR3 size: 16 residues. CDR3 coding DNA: TGTGCCAGCAGCTTGAACCCGGACACCTTGTCGGAAAAACTGTTTTTT. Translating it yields CASSLNPDTLSEKLFF.

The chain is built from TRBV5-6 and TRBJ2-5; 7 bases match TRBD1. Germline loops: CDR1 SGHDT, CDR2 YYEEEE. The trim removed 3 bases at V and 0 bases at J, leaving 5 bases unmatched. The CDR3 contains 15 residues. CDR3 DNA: TGTGCCAGCAGCTCCGGGACAGTGTACCAAGAGACCCAGTACTTC. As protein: CASSSGTVYQETQYF. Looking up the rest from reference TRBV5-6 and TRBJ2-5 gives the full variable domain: DAGVTQSPTHLIKTRGQQVTLRCSPKSGHDTVSWYQQALGQGPQFIFQYYEEEERQRGNFPDRFSGHQFPNYSSELNVNALLLGDSALYLCASSSGTVYQETQYFGPGTRLLVL.

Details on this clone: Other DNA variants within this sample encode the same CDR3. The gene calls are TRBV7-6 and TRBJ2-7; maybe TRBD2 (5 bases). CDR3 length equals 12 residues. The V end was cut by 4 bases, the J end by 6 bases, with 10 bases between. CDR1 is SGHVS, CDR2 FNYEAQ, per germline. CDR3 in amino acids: CASSSGESEQYF. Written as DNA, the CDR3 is TGTGCCAGCAGCTCCGGGGAGAGCGAGCAGTACTTC.

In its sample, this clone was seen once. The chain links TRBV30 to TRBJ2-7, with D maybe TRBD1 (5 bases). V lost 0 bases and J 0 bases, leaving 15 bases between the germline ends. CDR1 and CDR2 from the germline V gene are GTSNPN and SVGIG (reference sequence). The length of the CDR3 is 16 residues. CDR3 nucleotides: TGTGCCTGGAGTGTCTGGGGCAAGTCCTTCTCCTACGAGCAGTACTTC. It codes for CAWSVWGKSFSYEQYF.

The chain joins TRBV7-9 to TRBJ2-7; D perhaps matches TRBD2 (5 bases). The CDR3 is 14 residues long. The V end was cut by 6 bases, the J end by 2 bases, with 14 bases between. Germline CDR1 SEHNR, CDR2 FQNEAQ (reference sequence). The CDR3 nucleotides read TGTGCCAGCAGAGACGGGGTCAATCCCTACGAGCAGTACTTC. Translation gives CASRDGVNPYEQYF.

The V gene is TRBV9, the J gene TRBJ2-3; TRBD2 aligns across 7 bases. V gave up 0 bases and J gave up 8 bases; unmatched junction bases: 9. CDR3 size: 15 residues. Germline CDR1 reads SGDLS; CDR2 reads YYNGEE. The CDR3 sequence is CASSVEFSGRGTQYF. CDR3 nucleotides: TGTGCCAGCAGCGTAGAATTTAGCGGGCGCGGTACGCAGTATTTT.

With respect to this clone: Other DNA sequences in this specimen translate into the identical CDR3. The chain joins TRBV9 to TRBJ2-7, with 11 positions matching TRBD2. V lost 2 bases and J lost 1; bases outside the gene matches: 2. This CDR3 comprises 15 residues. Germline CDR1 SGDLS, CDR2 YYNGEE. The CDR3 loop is CASSVLAGGSYEQYF. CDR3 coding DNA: TGTGCCAGCAGCGTTTTAGCGGGAGGGTCCTACGAGCAGTACTTC.

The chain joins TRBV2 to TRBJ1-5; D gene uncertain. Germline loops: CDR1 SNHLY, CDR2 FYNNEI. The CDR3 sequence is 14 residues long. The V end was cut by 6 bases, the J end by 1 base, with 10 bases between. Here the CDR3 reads CASSGDGSNQPQHF. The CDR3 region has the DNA TGTGCCAGCAGCGGGGATGGGAGCAATCAGCCCCAGCATTTT.

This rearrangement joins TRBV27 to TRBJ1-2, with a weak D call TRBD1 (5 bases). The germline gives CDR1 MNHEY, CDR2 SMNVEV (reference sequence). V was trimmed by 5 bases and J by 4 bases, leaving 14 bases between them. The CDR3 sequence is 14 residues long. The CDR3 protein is CASSPQQAAYGYTF. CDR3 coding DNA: TGTGCCAGCAGTCCCCAACAGGCAGCCTATGGCTACACCTTC.

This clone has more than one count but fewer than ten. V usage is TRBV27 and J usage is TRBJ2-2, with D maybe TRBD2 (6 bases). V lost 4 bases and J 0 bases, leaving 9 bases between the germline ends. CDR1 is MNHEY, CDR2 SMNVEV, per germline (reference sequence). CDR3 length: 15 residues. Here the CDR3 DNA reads TGTGCCAGCAGTTCGAGACTAGCGAACACCGGGGAGCTGTTTTTT. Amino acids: CASSSRLANTGELFF.

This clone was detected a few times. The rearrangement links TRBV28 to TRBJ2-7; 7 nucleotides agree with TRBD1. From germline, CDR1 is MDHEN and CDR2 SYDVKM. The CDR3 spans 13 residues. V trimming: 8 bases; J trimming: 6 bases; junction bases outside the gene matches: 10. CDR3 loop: CASAGTALREQYF. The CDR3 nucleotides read TGTGCCAGCGCAGGGACAGCTCTTCGCGAGCAGTACTTC. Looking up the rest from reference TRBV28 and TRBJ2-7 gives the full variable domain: DVKVTQSSRYLVKRTGEKVFLECVQDMDHENMFWYRQDPGLGLRLIYFSYDVKMKEKGDIPEGYSVSREKKERFSLILESASTNQTSMYLCASAGTALREQYFGPGTRLTVT.